The rows below give T cell receptor beta chains drawn from one sample of a study of shared clonotypes between healthy human individuals. TCRdb's table, derived via immunoSEQ multiplex PCR, lists solely in-frame clones and lacks some. Here the sample spans around 620,000 clones, 85% to 95% being singletons. The specimen sequenced was naive CD8+ T cells sorted from blood. The receptors originated from a woman in her thirties in good health. The CDR3 runs from the conserved cysteine through the conserved F or W. Fields, in order: D gene, V gene, J gene, clone size, CDR3 DNA, CDR3 protein. D genes are given only for firm matches. A row's size may be missing; if present it is once, few, many or a size class.

d_gene: TRBD1
v_gene: TRBV27
j_gene: TRBJ1-2
abundance: NA
CDR3nt: TGTGCCAGCAGTTCCGCACAGGGGGCCGGGTATGGCTACACCTTC
CDR3aa: CASSSAQGAGYGYTF

d_gene: NA
v_gene: TRBV19
j_gene: TRBJ1-1
abundance: once
CDR3nt: TGTGCCAGTAGTAGCTACATTGGACTCACTGAAGCTTTCTTT
CDR3aa: CASSSYIGLTEAFF

d_gene: TRBD1
v_gene: TRBV6-5
j_gene: TRBJ1-2
abundance: NA
CDR3nt: TGTGCCAGCAGGCAGGGGGCTTTGGGCTACACCTTC
CDR3aa: CASRQGALGYTF

d_gene: NA
v_gene: TRBV9
j_gene: TRBJ2-7
abundance: NA
CDR3nt: TGTGCCAGCAGCGTAGAAGGGAGCTCCTACGAGCAGTACTTC
CDR3aa: CASSVEGSSYEQYF

d_gene: TRBD2
v_gene: TRBV27
j_gene: TRBJ2-7
abundance: NA
CDR3nt: TGTGCCAGCAGTTTTCTAGCGGGAGTGGGGGAGCAGTACTTC
CDR3aa: CASSFLAGVGEQYF

d_gene: NA
v_gene: TRBV7-2
j_gene: TRBJ1-5
abundance: NA
CDR3nt: TGTGCCAGCAGCTTAGATACAGCCAGATATAGCAATCAGCCCCAGCATTTT
CDR3aa: CASSLDTARYSNQPQHF

d_gene: NA
v_gene: TRBV13
j_gene: TRBJ2-7
abundance: NA
CDR3nt: TGTGCCAGCAGCCCCCAGGGGTACGAGCAGTACTTC
CDR3aa: CASSPQGYEQYF

d_gene: NA
v_gene: TRBV28
j_gene: TRBJ2-2
abundance: NA
CDR3nt: TGTGCCAGCAGTTTAGCAGGGTTAACCGGGGAGCTGTTTTTT
CDR3aa: CASSLAGLTGELFF

d_gene: NA
v_gene: TRBV5-6
j_gene: TRBJ1-1
abundance: NA
CDR3nt: TGTGCCAGCAGTCCCGGGGACACTGAAGCTTTCTTT
CDR3aa: CASSPGDTEAFF

d_gene: NA
v_gene: TRBV2
j_gene: TRBJ1-1
abundance: once
CDR3nt: TGTGCCAGCAGTGATTACGGGGTTGGCACTGAAGCTTTCTTT
CDR3aa: CASSDYGVGTEAFF

d_gene: TRBD1
v_gene: TRBV15
j_gene: TRBJ1-1
abundance: NA
CDR3nt: TGTGCCACCAGCAGGGACGACAGGGCTGAAGCTTTCTTT
CDR3aa: CATSRDDRAEAFF

d_gene: NA
v_gene: TRBV14
j_gene: TRBJ2-7
abundance: once
CDR3nt: TGTGCCAGCAGCCAAGATCTTCTGGGGGCCGGCGGGCAGTACTTC
CDR3aa: CASSQDLLGAGGQYF

d_gene: NA
v_gene: TRBV27
j_gene: TRBJ1-4
abundance: once
CDR3nt: TGTGCCAGCAGTGTACTTGGACAGTCTAATGAAAAACTGTTTTTT
CDR3aa: CASSVLGQSNEKLFF

d_gene: NA
v_gene: TRBV7-9
j_gene: TRBJ1-3
abundance: NA
CDR3nt: TGTGCCAGCAGTATAAGCGGAAACACCATATATTTT
CDR3aa: CASSISGNTIYF

d_gene: NA
v_gene: TRBV28
j_gene: TRBJ2-1
abundance: NA
CDR3nt: TGTGCCAGCAGCCTACCCTTGGCCTCCTACAATGAGCAGTTCTTC
CDR3aa: CASSLPLASYNEQFF

d_gene: TRBD1
v_gene: TRBV5-4
j_gene: TRBJ2-7
abundance: NA
CDR3nt: TGTGCCAGCAGCCAGGGGGACTCCTACGAGCAGTACTTC
CDR3aa: CASSQGDSYEQYF

d_gene: TRBD2
v_gene: TRBV10-3
j_gene: TRBJ2-7
abundance: NA
CDR3nt: TGTGCCATCAGTGTGGAGCGGGAGGGCCTCGCCGAGCAGTACTTC
CDR3aa: CAISVEREGLAEQYF

d_gene: NA
v_gene: TRBV19
j_gene: TRBJ1-1
abundance: NA
CDR3nt: TGTGCCAGTAGTATAGTGGGGAGCACTGAAGCTTTCTTT
CDR3aa: CASSIVGSTEAFF

d_gene: NA
v_gene: TRBV7-8
j_gene: TRBJ2-6
abundance: NA
CDR3nt: TGTGCCAGCAGCTTATCAGTTCCCGGGATAAACTCTGGGGCCAACGTCCTGACTTTC
CDR3aa: CASSLSVPGINSGANVLTF

d_gene: TRBD2
v_gene: TRBV27
j_gene: TRBJ2-3
abundance: NA
CDR3nt: TGTGCCAGCAGTTACGGGTTAGCGGGAGGTACAGATACGCAGTATTTT
CDR3aa: CASSYGLAGGTDTQYF

d_gene: NA
v_gene: TRBV16
j_gene: TRBJ1-1
abundance: NA
CDR3nt: TGTGCCAGCAGCCAATCTGAGGGGGACACTGAAGCTTTCTTT
CDR3aa: CASSQSEGDTEAFF

d_gene: NA
v_gene: TRBV18
j_gene: TRBJ2-7
abundance: few
CDR3nt: TGTGCCAGCTCACCGCGGGACCTCGGGCAGTACTTC
CDR3aa: CASSPRDLGQYF

d_gene: NA
v_gene: TRBV13
j_gene: TRBJ2-3
abundance: NA
CDR3nt: TGTGCCAGCAGCCCCGCTAGCACAGATACGCAGTATTTT
CDR3aa: CASSPASTDTQYF

d_gene: TRBD1
v_gene: TRBV28
j_gene: TRBJ1-1
abundance: NA
CDR3nt: TGTGCCAGCAGCCTGACAGGGGTCGGCACTGAAGCTTTCTTT
CDR3aa: CASSLTGVGTEAFF

d_gene: TRBD2
v_gene: TRBV7-9
j_gene: TRBJ2-1
abundance: once
CDR3nt: TGTGCCAGCAGCCAACTAGCGGGACTACACTACAATGAGCAGTTCTTC
CDR3aa: CASSQLAGLHYNEQFF

d_gene: NA
v_gene: TRBV4-1
j_gene: TRBJ2-5
abundance: NA
CDR3nt: TGCGCCAGCAGCCAAGTGGTGGGCGCGGGGGAGACCCAGTACTTC
CDR3aa: CASSQVVGAGETQYF

d_gene: TRBD2
v_gene: TRBV6-5
j_gene: TRBJ2-3
abundance: NA
CDR3nt: TGTGCCAGCAGCGGACTAGCGGGCACAGATACGCAGTATTTT
CDR3aa: CASSGLAGTDTQYF

d_gene: NA
v_gene: TRBV6-5
j_gene: TRBJ1-1
abundance: NA
CDR3nt: TGTGCCAGCAGTTACGCGGGGGGCACTGAAGCTTTCTTT
CDR3aa: CASSYAGGTEAFF

d_gene: TRBD2
v_gene: TRBV30
j_gene: TRBJ2-7
abundance: NA
CDR3nt: TGTGCCTGGAGTAGCGGGGCAGGTTTCTACGAGCAGTACTTC
CDR3aa: CAWSSGAGFYEQYF

d_gene: NA
v_gene: TRBV6-1
j_gene: TRBJ1-5
abundance: NA
CDR3nt: TGTGCCAGCAAGGGGGTCTTCCCCCTTAATCAGCCCCAGCATTTT
CDR3aa: CASKGVFPLNQPQHF

d_gene: NA
v_gene: TRBV11-2
j_gene: TRBJ1-1
abundance: few
CDR3nt: TGTGCCAGCAGCTTACCCCGGCCCGAAGCTTTCTTT
CDR3aa: CASSLPRPEAFF

d_gene: NA
v_gene: TRBV11-1
j_gene: TRBJ2-3
abundance: NA
CDR3nt: TGTGCCAGCAGCTTAGGGGGGGCAGCAAGCACAGATACGCAGTATTTT
CDR3aa: CASSLGGAASTDTQYF

d_gene: TRBD2
v_gene: TRBV10-3
j_gene: TRBJ2-1
abundance: NA
CDR3nt: TGTGCCATCAGCGCCCTGGGGGGGGACCACAATGAGCAGTTCTTC
CDR3aa: CAISALGGDHNEQFF

d_gene: NA
v_gene: TRBV28
j_gene: TRBJ2-1
abundance: NA
CDR3nt: TGTGCCAGCAGCTACACGGGGTCCTACAATGAGCAGTTCTTC
CDR3aa: CASSYTGSYNEQFF

d_gene: NA
v_gene: TRBV4-1
j_gene: TRBJ2-5
abundance: NA
CDR3nt: TGCGCCAGCAGCCCCCGGGACCGACCCCAAGAGACCCAGTACTTC
CDR3aa: CASSPRDRPQETQYF

d_gene: NA
v_gene: TRBV10-3
j_gene: TRBJ2-5
abundance: NA
CDR3nt: TGTGCCATCAGTGATAGTAGCAGAGAGACCCAGTACTTC
CDR3aa: CAISDSSRETQYF

d_gene: NA
v_gene: TRBV5-6
j_gene: TRBJ1-1
abundance: NA
CDR3nt: TGTGCCAGCAGCTTGCGGGCGCACACTGAAGCTTTCTTT
CDR3aa: CASSLRAHTEAFF

d_gene: NA
v_gene: TRBV28
j_gene: TRBJ1-4
abundance: NA
CDR3nt: TGTGCCAGCAGTTTATTTGGGGCGGGGGAAAAACTGTTTTTT
CDR3aa: CASSLFGAGEKLFF

d_gene: TRBD2
v_gene: TRBV27
j_gene: TRBJ2-7
abundance: NA
CDR3nt: TGTGCCAGCAGTGGGGGGGGTGGTTACGAGCAGTACTTC
CDR3aa: CASSGGGGYEQYF

d_gene: TRBD2
v_gene: TRBV9
j_gene: TRBJ2-7
abundance: NA
CDR3nt: TGTGCCAGCAGCCCCTGGGGGGGGATTGGCGAGCAGTACTTC
CDR3aa: CASSPWGGIGEQYF

d_gene: NA
v_gene: TRBV5-6
j_gene: TRBJ2-7
abundance: NA
CDR3nt: TGTGCCAGCAGCTTGTCGGGAGAGCAGTACTTC
CDR3aa: CASSLSGEQYF